One sample yielded the 20 T cell receptor beta chains listed below, sequenced in a study of blood T cell repertoires in COVID-19. Data came from immunoSEQ multiplex PCR; TCRdb stores just in-frame clones and leaves some out. The sample contains 200,000 to 250,000 clones, roughly four fifths of which appear only once. The sequenced sample consisted of peripheral blood. The receptors originated from a woman between 45 and 65 years old with acute or convalescent COVID-19.

The gene calls are TRBV14 and TRBJ1-6, with 7 positions matching TRBD1. CDR1 is SGHDN and CDR2 is FVKESK in the germline V gene. V lost 0 bases, J lost 7 bases, and 3 bases stayed unmatched. There are 15 residues in the CDR3. The CDR3 DNA reads TGTGCCAGCAGCCAAGAAGGGACAGCGAATTCACCCCTCCACTTT. Translating it yields CASSQEGTANSPLHF.

The chain couples TRBV7-2 to TRBJ2-5; D uncertain. Trimming left V 5 bases short and J 5 bases short, with 15 bases between. Germline assignment: CDR1 SGHTA and CDR2 FQGNSA. The CDR3 has 14 amino acids. CDR3 loop: CASSLQRLKETQYF. The CDR3, as DNA: TGTGCCAGCAGCCTTCAGAGACTCAAGGAGACCCAGTACTTC.

The chain links TRBV20-1 to TRBJ1-5; weak D call: TRBD1 (5 bases). Trimming took off 3 bases at V and 2 bases at J, with 11 bases between the two ends. CDR1 is DFQATT, CDR2 SNEGSKA, per germline (reference sequence). The CDR3 extends over 14 amino acids. The CDR3 reads CSASSGGGNQPQHF. CDR3 coding DNA: TGCAGTGCTAGTTCGGGGGGGGGCAATCAGCCCCAGCATTTT.

The V and J genes are TRBV19 and TRBJ1-2; 7 bases map to TRBD1. The V gene end was trimmed by 10 bases and the J gene end by 7 bases; junction bases not matched to a gene: 12. CDR3 length: 13 residues. Germline V gene lookup returns CDR1 LNHDA and CDR2 SQIVND (reference sequence). The CDR3 bases are TGTGCCACCCAAGAGGGGGCCATAAGTGGCTACACCTTC. Protein: CATQEGAISGYTF.

This chain joins TRBV30 and TRBJ2-7, with 9 bases matching TRBD1. With 3 bases clipped from V and 5 bases from J, the junction kept 8 bases outside the gene matches. This CDR3 region has 14 residues. Germline values: CDR1 GTSNPN, CDR2 SVGIG (reference sequence). CDR3 sequence: CAWRWGQGTNEQYF. The CDR3 bases are TGTGCCTGGAGATGGGGACAGGGAACCAACGAGCAGTACTTC. Drawing the rest from reference TRBV30 and TRBJ2-7, the complete variable domain is SQTIHQWPATLVQPVGSPLSLECTVEGTSNPNLYWYRQAAGRGLQLLFYSVGIGQISSEVPQNLSASRPQDRQFILSSKKLLLSDSGFYLCAWRWGQGTNEQYFGPGTRLTVT.

With respect to this clone: The germline gene is not matched at one end of the junction; a read error may be the cause. CDR3 residues: CSVGHSNEQYF. For the CDR3, the DNA is TGCAGCGTTGGTCACTCCAACGAGCAGTACTTC. The V and J genes are TRBV29-1 and TRBJ2-7, with D unresolved. The CDR3 extends over 11 amino acids. Germline CDR1 reads SQVTM; CDR2 reads ANQGSEA.

This rearrangement joins TRBV28 to TRBJ2-2; D uncertain. Trimming took 3 bases from V and 0 from J, leaving 14 bases between them. CDR1 is MDHEN, CDR2 SYDVKM, per germline. This CDR3 spans 17 amino acids. CDR3 loop: CASSFPQASANTGELFF. CDR3 DNA: TGTGCCAGCAGTTTCCCCCAGGCTTCAGCGAACACCGGGGAGCTGTTTTTT.

This chain links TRBV2 with TRBJ1-1; 8 nucleotides match TRBD1. Germline CDR1 and CDR2: SNHLY and FYNNEI. V trimming: 2 bases; J trimming: 10 bases; junction bases outside the gene matches: 12. The CDR3 length is 15 residues. DNA for the CDR3: TGTGCCAGCAGTGAAAAAACGACAGGGGCGAGTGTAGCTTTCTTT. Amino acid sequence: CASSEKTTGASVAFF.

The genes are TRBV7-6 and TRBJ1-2; a weak D match, TRBD1 (6 bases). CDR1 and CDR2 from the germline V gene are SGHVS and FNYEAQ. The CDR3 sequence is 15 residues long. Trimming cost V 5 bases and J 6 bases, with 19 bases left between them. CDR3 nucleotides: TGTGCCAGCAGCCAGCCTTTCACAGGGACCCATGGCTACACCTTC. It encodes CASSQPFTGTHGYTF.

This chain links TRBV28 with TRBJ1-5; no firm D call. V was trimmed by 10 bases and J by 7 bases, leaving 20 bases between them. The CDR3 contains 14 residues. Germline lookup yields CDR1 MDHEN and CDR2 SYDVKM. The DNA for the CDR3 is TGTGCCACCACCGGGGAAAGGGTTGACCAGCCCCAGCATTTT. Its protein is CATTGERVDQPQHF.

This clone appeared once. The DNA for the CDR3 is TGTGCCAGCAGCTTTGCCGAGGGGGTCTATGGCTACACCTTC. Translating it yields CASSFAEGVYGYTF. The chain employs TRBV5-8 and TRBJ1-2; TRBD1 might be the D (6 bases). The V end was cut by 2 bases, the J end by 4 bases, with 12 bases between. CDR1 and CDR2 (germline): SGHTS, YDEGEE. The CDR3 spans 14 residues.

This chain links TRBV4-1 with TRBJ1-6; 8 bases are a match to TRBD1. The CDR3 extends over 15 amino acids. V trimming: 3 bases; J trimming: 11 bases; junction bases outside the gene matches: 9. Germline assignment: CDR1 MGHRA and CDR2 YSYEKL. The CDR3 DNA reads as TGCGCCAGCAGCCAGCCTCGACAGGGGAACACACCCCTCCACTTT. Encoded protein: CASSQPRQGNTPLHF.

The chain is built from TRBV19 and TRBJ2-1; TRBD1 agrees at 8 bases. V gave up 6 bases and J gave up 10 bases; unmatched junction bases: 14. Germline V gene lookup returns CDR1 LNHDA and CDR2 SQIVND (reference sequence). The CDR3 is 15 amino acids. CDR3 loop: CASRPAGGRTVEQFF. Here the CDR3 DNA reads TGTGCCAGTAGACCCGCAGGGGGCAGGACCGTGGAGCAGTTCTTC. Complete variable domain (other parts from reference TRBV19 and TRBJ2-1): DGGITQSPKYLFRKEGQNVTLSCEQNLNHDAMYWYRQDPGQGLRLIYYSQIVNDFQKGDIAEGYSVSREKKESFPLTVTSAQKNPTAFYLCASRPAGGRTVEQFFGPGTRLTVL.

This clone was seen a few times. CDR3 DNA: TGTGCCAGCAGCTGGAGGGACCCCTCCTACGAGCAGTACTTC. Its protein is CASSWRDPSYEQYF. The rearrangement uses TRBV11-2 and TRBJ2-7; D is possibly TRBD2 (6 bases). Per germline, CDR1 SGHAT and CDR2 FQNNGV. CDR3 length: 14 amino acids. Trimming removed 4 bases from V and 0 bases from J, with 10 bases in between.

This clone was found once. The chain combines TRBV25-1 with TRBJ1-6; D is unclear. The CDR3 covers 13 residues. The V gene's germline CDR1 is MGHDK and CDR2 SYGVNS. V was cut by 8 bases and J by 5 bases, with 10 bases left in between. CDR3 sequence: CASAGGNNSPLHF. In DNA, the CDR3 is TGTGCCAGCGCGGGCGGCAATAATTCACCCCTCCACTTT.

The chain couples TRBV6-2 or TRBV6-3 to TRBJ1-4; a weak D match, TRBD1 (6 bases). Germline V gene data show CDR1 as MNHEY and CDR2 as SVGEGT. This CDR3 has 17 amino acids. V lost 4 bases, J lost 1 base, and 16 bases lay in between. The CDR3 DNA reads TGTGCCAGCAGTTCCGGGACATCCCTTCTAACTAATGAAAAACTGTTTTTT. It translates to CASSSGTSLLTNEKLFF.

This clone has a single count. The rearrangement joins TRBV5-4 to TRBJ2-1; 8 bases agree with TRBD2. The CDR3 has 15 residues. V lost 4 bases and J lost 2; bases outside the gene matches: 5. CDR1 and CDR2 (germline): SGHNT, YYREEE (reference sequence). Here the CDR3 DNA reads TGTGCCAGCAGCGCCCAGCGGGAGACCTACAATGAGCAGTTCTTC. It codes for CASSAQRETYNEQFF.

This clone showed up just a few times. The chain is built from TRBV7-9 and TRBJ1-1, with 8 bases aligning to TRBD1. This CDR3 contains 14 residues. Germline values: CDR1 SEHNR, CDR2 FQNEAQ (reference sequence). V dropped 4 bases and J dropped 1; count of bases not matched to a gene: 2. The CDR3: CASSSTGANTEAFF. The CDR3 region has the DNA TGTGCCAGCAGCTCGACAGGGGCGAACACTGAAGCTTTCTTT.

CDR3 nucleotides: TGTGCCTGGAGTGACAGGGTTGCCAAAAACATTCAGTACTTC. It specifies CAWSDRVAKNIQYF. The chain joins TRBV30 to TRBJ2-4; TRBD1 is a possible D gene (6 bases). The CDR3 covers 14 residues. V lost 1 base and J 1 base, leaving 8 bases between the germline ends. CDR1 GTSNPN and CDR2 SVGIG come from the germline V gene (reference sequence).

The V gene is TRBV18, the J gene TRBJ1-5; no reliable D call. The CDR3 runs 13 residues. CDR1 is KGHSH and CDR2 is LQKENI in the germline V gene. The germline V and J ends were trimmed by 3 bases and 1 base, with 4 bases remaining between them. The CDR3 loop reads CASSPGSNQPQHF. DNA for the CDR3: TGTGCCAGCTCACCGGGCAGCAATCAGCCCCAGCATTTT.